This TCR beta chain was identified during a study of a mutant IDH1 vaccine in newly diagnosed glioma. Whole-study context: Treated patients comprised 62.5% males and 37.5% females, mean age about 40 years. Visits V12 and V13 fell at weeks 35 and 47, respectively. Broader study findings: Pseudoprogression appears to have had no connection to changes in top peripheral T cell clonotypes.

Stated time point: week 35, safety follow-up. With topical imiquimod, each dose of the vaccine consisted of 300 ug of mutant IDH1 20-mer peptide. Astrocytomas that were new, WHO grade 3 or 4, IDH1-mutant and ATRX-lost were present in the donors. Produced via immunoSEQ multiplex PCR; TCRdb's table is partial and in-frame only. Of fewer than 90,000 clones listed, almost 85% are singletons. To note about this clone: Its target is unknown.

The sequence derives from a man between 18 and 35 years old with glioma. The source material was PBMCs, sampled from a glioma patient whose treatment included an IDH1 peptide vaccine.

Here the CDR3 reads CASSTGVGVYGYTF. In DNA, the CDR3 is TGTGCCAGCAGTACAGGCGTCGGAGTCTATGGCTACACCTTC. The rearrangement links TRBV7-2 to TRBJ1-2; possibly TRBD1 for D (5 bases). From germline, CDR1 is SGHTA and CDR2 FQGNSA. Trimming took off 6 bases at V and 4 bases at J, with 15 bases between the two ends. The CDR3 has 14 amino acids.